Detailed here is one T cell receptor (beta chain). The repertoire was sequenced with immunoSEQ multiplex PCR; TCRdb's copy has only in-frame clones and lacks some. The repertoire holds about 69,000 clones, with about 90% as singletons. The source of the sample is a study of control samples from healthy donors and cancer patients. CDR1 KGHDR and CDR2 SFDVKD come from the germline V gene. Trimming removed 3 bases from V and 5 bases from J, with 15 bases in between. The CDR3 contains 16 residues. The TCR originated in a man in his sixties with lung cancer. V and J are TRBV24-1 and TRBJ2-2, with D possibly being TRBD2 (6 bases). The sample consisted of PBMCs. The chain's CDR3 is CATSDTQSGRTGELFF. DNA for the CDR3: TGTGCCACCAGTGATACCCAATCAGGGAGGACCGGGGAGCTGTTTTTT.